These 7 T cell receptor beta chains were sequenced from one sample in a study of OX40 agonist ivuxolimab in advanced cancers. The protocol was immunoSEQ multiplex PCR, while the TCRdb copy is restricted to in-frame clones and leaves out a portion. The repertoire holds some 64,000 clones, with about 88% as singletons. Sequenced here: CD4+ or CD8+ T cells sorted from blood, sampled in a trial of the OX40 agonist ivuxolimab. These TCRs come from an adult with an advanced solid tumor such as melanoma, head and neck, liver or kidney cancer.

The rearrangement joins TRBV5-8 to TRBJ1-2; no clear D gene. Trimming took off 6 bases at V and 3 bases at J, with 12 bases between the two ends. CDR1 is SGHTS and CDR2 is YDEGEE in the germline V gene. The CDR3 loop spans 13 amino acids. The DNA for the CDR3 is TGTGCCAGCACCGTCCGGGGAGACTATGGCTACACCTTC. Translated, it gives CASTVRGDYGYTF.

V is TRBV11-2 and J is TRBJ2-7; TRBD1 matches 11 bases. Looked up from germline, CDR1 is SGHAT and CDR2 is FQNNGV. V was clipped by 6 bases and J by 4 bases; unmatched bases: 5. The CDR3 is made up of 14 amino acids. The CDR3 reads CASRRTGGDYEQYF. In DNA form, the CDR3 reads TGTGCCAGCAGACGGACAGGGGGCGATTACGAGCAGTACTTC.

The rearrangement links TRBV7-9 to TRBJ1-1; no firm D call. CDR1 and CDR2 from the germline V gene are SEHNR and FQNEAQ (reference sequence). This CDR3 contains 11 residues. V was shortened by 4 bases and J by 6 bases, with 6 bases between the two germline ends. This chain's CDR3 is CASSSTSEAFF. The CDR3 coding sequence is TGTGCCAGCAGCTCCACTTCTGAAGCTTTCTTT.

The genes are TRBV2 and TRBJ2-5; 11 bases align to TRBD1. V lost 4 bases to trimming and J lost 9 bases; unmatched junction nucleotides: 10. Germline lookup yields CDR1 SNHLY and CDR2 FYNNEI. CDR3 length: 15 residues. The CDR3 nucleotides are TGTGCCAGCAGTGTGGGGGACAGGGGGACTTTTGCCCAGTACTTC. It encodes CASSVGDRGTFAQYF.

V gene TRBV5-1 combines with J gene TRBJ2-5; weak D call: TRBD1 (6 bases). The germline CDR1 and CDR2 sequences are SGHRS and YFSETQ. Trimming cost V 5 bases and J 2 bases, with 10 bases left between them. This CDR3 is 13 amino acids long. DNA for the CDR3: TGCGCCAGCAGATATAGGGGGCAAGAGACCCAGTACTTC. This encodes CASRYRGQETQYF.

This chain joins TRBV28 and TRBJ1-4; TRBD1 might be the D (6 bases). The CDR3 loop spans 15 amino acids. Looked up from germline, CDR1 is MDHEN and CDR2 is SYDVKM. The ends were cut back, 11 bases at V and 8 bases at J, with 24 bases in the middle. In nucleotides, the CDR3 is TGTGCCGTAGCCCCGGGGGCCCTCTTCGGGGAAAAACTGTTTTTT. Encoded protein: CAVAPGALFGEKLFF. Using reference TRBV28 and TRBJ1-4 for the parts outside the CDR3, the full variable domain is DVKVTQSSRYLVKRTGEKVFLECVQDMDHENMFWYRQDPGLGLRLIYFSYDVKMKEKGDIPEGYSVSREKKERFSLILESASTNQTSMYLCAVAPGALFGEKLFFGSGTQLSVL.

This clone has just a few counts. The chain recombines TRBV7-9 with TRBJ2-2, with TRBD1 matching 8 bases. CDR1 SEHNR and CDR2 FQNEAQ come from the germline V gene (reference sequence). The CDR3 has 15 amino acids. J gave up 7 bases and V 4 bases, and 8 bases lay outside the gene matches. CDR3 amino acids: CASSSGQGFIGELFF. The DNA of the CDR3 is TGTGCCAGCAGCTCTGGACAGGGATTTATCGGGGAGCTGTTTTTT. The full variable domain, with the rest looked up from reference TRBV7-9 and TRBJ2-2, is DTGVSQNPRHKITKRGQNVTFRCDPISEHNRLYWYRQTLGQGPEFLTYFQNEAQLEKSRLLSDRFSAERPKGSFSTLEIQRTEQGDSAMYLCASSSGQGFIGELFFGEGSRLTVL.